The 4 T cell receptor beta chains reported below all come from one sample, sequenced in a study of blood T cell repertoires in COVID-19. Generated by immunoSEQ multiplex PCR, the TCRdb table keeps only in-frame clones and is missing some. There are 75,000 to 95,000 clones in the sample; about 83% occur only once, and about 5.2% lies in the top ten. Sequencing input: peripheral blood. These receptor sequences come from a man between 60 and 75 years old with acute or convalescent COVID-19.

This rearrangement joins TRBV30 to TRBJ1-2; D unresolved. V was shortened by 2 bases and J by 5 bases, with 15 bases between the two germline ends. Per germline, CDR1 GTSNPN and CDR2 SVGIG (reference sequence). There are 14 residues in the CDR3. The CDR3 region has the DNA TGTGCCTGGAGTCCCGGAGGACTCCCGTATGGCTACACCTTC. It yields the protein CAWSPGGLPYGYTF.

The CDR3 loop is CASSLGIPTGTEAFF. In DNA, the CDR3 is TGCGCCAGCAGCTTGGGAATCCCGACGGGTACTGAAGCTTTCTTT. The rearrangement uses TRBV5-1 and TRBJ1-1; D remains unclear. V lost 0 bases to trimming and J lost 5 bases, with 14 bases between them. This CDR3 has 15 residues. CDR1 and CDR2 (germline): SGHRS, YFSETQ.

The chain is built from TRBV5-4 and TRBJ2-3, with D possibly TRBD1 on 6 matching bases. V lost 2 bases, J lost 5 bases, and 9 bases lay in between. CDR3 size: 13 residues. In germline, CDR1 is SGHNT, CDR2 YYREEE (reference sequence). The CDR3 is CASSLRQEDTQYF. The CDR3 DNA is TGTGCCAGCAGCTTAAGACAGGAAGATACGCAGTATTTT.

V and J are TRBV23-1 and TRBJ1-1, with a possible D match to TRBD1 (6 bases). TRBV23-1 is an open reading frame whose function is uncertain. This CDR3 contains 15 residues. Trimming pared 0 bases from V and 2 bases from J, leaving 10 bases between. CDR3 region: CASSQSADRNTEAFF. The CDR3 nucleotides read TGCGCCAGCAGTCAATCTGCGGACAGAAACACTGAAGCTTTCTTT.